The entry below gives a single TCR beta chain sequence along with its context. As yet, its antigen is unknown. TCRdb re-analysed the reads in MiXCR, keeping a single row per CDR3 protein. Found here are approximately 170,000 distinct CDR3 sequences, 17% of them singletons; the top ten hold about 19%. This entry is derived from a study of T cell repertoires in cytomegalovirus infection. Study conclusions and caveats: The response measured ex vivo was dominated by TCR beta clonotypes (HLA-C-restricted and CMV-specific).

J gave up 3 bases and V 5 bases, and 5 bases lay outside the gene matches. CDR1 is SGHAT, CDR2 FQNNGV, per germline. The CDR3 is 15 residues long. Sequences were obtained from CD8+ T cells from PBMCs. The chain has TRBV11-2 and TRBJ2-1; TRBD2 agrees at 9 bases. This receptor was identified in a human donor in good health (CMV status not recorded). Some clones in this sample may be carry-over from other donors' samples. The CDR3 DNA reads TGTGCCAGCAGCCTGTCTAGCGGGATCTACAATGAGCAGTTCTTC. Its translation is CASSLSSGIYNEQFF.